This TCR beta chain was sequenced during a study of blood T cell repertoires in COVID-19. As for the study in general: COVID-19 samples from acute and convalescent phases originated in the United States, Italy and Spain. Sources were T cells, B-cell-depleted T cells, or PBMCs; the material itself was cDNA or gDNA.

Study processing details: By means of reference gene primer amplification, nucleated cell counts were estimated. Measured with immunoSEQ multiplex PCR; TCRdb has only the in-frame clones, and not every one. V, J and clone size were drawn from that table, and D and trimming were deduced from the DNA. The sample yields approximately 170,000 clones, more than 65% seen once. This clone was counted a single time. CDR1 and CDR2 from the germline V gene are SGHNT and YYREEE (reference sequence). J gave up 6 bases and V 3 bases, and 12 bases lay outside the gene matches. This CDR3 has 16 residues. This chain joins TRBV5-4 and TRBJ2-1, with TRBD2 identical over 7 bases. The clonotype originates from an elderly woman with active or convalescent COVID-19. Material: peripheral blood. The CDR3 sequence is CASSSKRDSPPNEQFF. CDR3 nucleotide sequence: TGTGCCAGCAGCTCGAAGCGGGATAGTCCCCCCAATGAGCAGTTCTTC.